The sequence of this T cell receptor beta chain was determined in a study of glioma-infiltrating T cells after dendritic cell vaccination. Indicated time point: after dendritic cell vaccination, including at tumor progression/relapse. PBMC sampling occurred before vaccination, two weeks after the third dose, and at progression. Primers: 60 V beta forward and 13 J beta reverse. TCRdb's copy holds only in-frame clones and misses some; the assay was immunoSEQ multiplex PCR. The sample holds 99,000 or so clones, 90% seen once. J gave up 0 bases and V 3 bases, and 2 bases lay outside the gene matches. In germline, CDR1 is SGHNT, CDR2 YENEEA. The CDR3 consists of 15 residues.

Sample: blood, taken after dendritic cell vaccination. This sequence joins TRBV11-3 and TRBJ2-1, with 7 positions matching TRBD1. This TCR came from a human donor with glioblastoma. Written as DNA, the CDR3 is TGTGCCAGCAGCTTCAGACAGGGCTCCTACAATGAGCAGTTCTTC. It codes for CASSFRQGSYNEQFF.